This T cell receptor beta chain was identified in a study of identical twins. TCRdb re-called the 5' RACE reads with MiXCR, one entry per CDR3 protein. The table lists under 450,000 distinct CDR3 sequences, roughly 18% of them singletons. Findings and caveats of the study: Cross-sectional statistical analysis was relied on for the conclusions, without the same donors being followed. Partly confounded zero-insertion analyses could result from invariant MAIT and iNKT cells.

In every case, the donor was a healthy Caucasian. This clonotype was seen a handful of times. The antigen is not known. Germline values: CDR1 MNHEY, CDR2 SMNVEV (reference sequence). Trimming removed 3 bases from V and 0 bases from J, with 8 bases in between. The CDR3 runs to 14 residues. The sequenced sample consisted of naive T cells sorted from blood. This clonotype was sampled from a man aged 45-65 years in good health. The chain links TRBV27 to TRBJ2-5; D remains unclear. DNA for the CDR3: TGTGCCAGCAGTTTTGTAGCAGACCAAGAGACCCAGTACTTC. The encoded protein is CASSFVADQETQYF.